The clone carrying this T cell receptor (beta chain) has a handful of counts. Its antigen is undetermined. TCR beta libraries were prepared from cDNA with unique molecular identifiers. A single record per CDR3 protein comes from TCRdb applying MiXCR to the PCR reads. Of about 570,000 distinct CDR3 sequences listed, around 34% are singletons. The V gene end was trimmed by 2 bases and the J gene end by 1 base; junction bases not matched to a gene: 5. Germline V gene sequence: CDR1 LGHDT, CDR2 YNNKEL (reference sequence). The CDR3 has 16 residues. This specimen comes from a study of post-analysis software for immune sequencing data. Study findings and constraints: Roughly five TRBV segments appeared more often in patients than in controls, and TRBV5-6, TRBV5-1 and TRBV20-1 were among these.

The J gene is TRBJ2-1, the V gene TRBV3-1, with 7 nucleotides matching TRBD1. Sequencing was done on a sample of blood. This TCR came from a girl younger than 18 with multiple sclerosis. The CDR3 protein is CASSQTGTVSYNEQFF. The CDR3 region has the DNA TGTGCCAGCAGCCAAACCGGGACAGTTTCCTACAATGAGCAGTTCTTC.